Listed below are T cell receptor beta chains from one sample, sequenced in a study of cytomegalovirus exposure and HLA in healthy donors. The table came from immunoSEQ multiplex PCR; TCRdb's copy has only in-frame clones and leaves some out. The table records roughly 160,000 clones, roughly 80% of them present only once. Sample: PBMCs. Every receptor here comes from a woman in her twenties or thirties in good health and CMV-seropositive. Both conserved end residues are part of each CDR3. The D gene is left open where the match is weak. A row's size may be missing; if present it is once, few, many or a size class.

j_gene: TRBJ2-7; len: 14; v_gene: TRBV7-9; abundance: few; d_gene: TRBD2; CDR3nt: TGTGCCAGCAGCGCACAAGGCGGGGGGAACGAGCAGTACTTC; CDR3aa: CASSAQGGGNEQYF
j_gene: TRBJ1-2; len: 13; v_gene: TRBV5-5; abundance: -; d_gene: -; CDR3nt: TGTGCCAGCCCTAAAGATACTAACTATGGCTACACCTTC; CDR3aa: CASPKDTNYGYTF
j_gene: TRBJ1-1; len: 12; v_gene: TRBV19; abundance: -; d_gene: -; CDR3nt: TGTGCCAGTAGTGGGCGAGACACTGAAGCTTTCTTT; CDR3aa: CASSGRDTEAFF
j_gene: TRBJ2-7; len: 15; v_gene: TRBV7-3; abundance: few; d_gene: -; CDR3nt: TGTGCCAGCAGCTCCCAGGGTGCGGTTGGGGACGAGCAGTACTTC; CDR3aa: CASSSQGAVGDEQYF
j_gene: TRBJ2-3; len: 15; v_gene: TRBV27; abundance: -; d_gene: TRBD1; CDR3nt: TGTGCCAGCAGTACGGGACAGGGTAACACAGATACGCAGTATTTT; CDR3aa: CASSTGQGNTDTQYF
j_gene: TRBJ2-7; len: 14; v_gene: TRBV5-1; abundance: -; d_gene: -; CDR3nt: TGCGCCAGCAGCCCTCAGGGGGGAGTCTACGAGCAGTACTTC; CDR3aa: CASSPQGGVYEQYF
j_gene: TRBJ2-2; len: 17; v_gene: TRBV7-6; abundance: -; d_gene: TRBD2; CDR3nt: TGTGCCAGCAGCTTAACTAGCGGGGTGGCGAACACCGGGGAGCTGTTTTTT; CDR3aa: CASSLTSGVANTGELFF
j_gene: TRBJ2-5; len: 15; v_gene: TRBV10-2; abundance: -; d_gene: TRBD2; CDR3nt: TGCGCCAGCACCTCGGGCGGGGGGGCTCAAGAGACCCAGTACTTC; CDR3aa: CASTSGGGAQETQYF
j_gene: TRBJ1-1; len: 14; v_gene: TRBV11-3; abundance: few; d_gene: TRBD1; CDR3nt: TGTGCCAGCAGTCCAGGGGGCGAGAACACTGAAGCTTTCTTT; CDR3aa: CASSPGGENTEAFF
j_gene: TRBJ2-5; len: 14; v_gene: TRBV5-1; abundance: -; d_gene: TRBD1; CDR3nt: TGCGCCAGCAGCTCGGGACAGCTAGAAGAGACCCAGTACTTC; CDR3aa: CASSSGQLEETQYF
j_gene: TRBJ2-1; len: 15; v_gene: TRBV6-1; abundance: -; d_gene: -; CDR3nt: TGTGCCAGCAGTGACGGTCCGGTCCTCTACAATGAGCAGTTCTTC; CDR3aa: CASSDGPVLYNEQFF
j_gene: TRBJ2-1; len: 17; v_gene: TRBV4-1; abundance: -; d_gene: TRBD2; CDR3nt: TGCGCCAGCAGCCAAGTTTTGGCTAGCGGGGGGTTACGTGAGCAGTTCTTC; CDR3aa: CASSQVLASGGLREQFF
j_gene: TRBJ1-6; len: 16; v_gene: TRBV4-2; abundance: -; d_gene: -; CDR3nt: TGTGCCAGCAGCCACCAGGAACGACAGAGAAATTCACCCCTCCACTTT; CDR3aa: CASSHQERQRNSPLHF
j_gene: TRBJ2-1; len: 13; v_gene: TRBV29-1; abundance: -; d_gene: -; CDR3nt: TGCAGCGTCGCCCGCAGATCCTACAATGAGCAGTTCTTC; CDR3aa: CSVARRSYNEQFF
j_gene: TRBJ1-2; len: 15; v_gene: TRBV7-2; abundance: medium-sized; d_gene: TRBD1; CDR3nt: TGTGCCAGCAGCTTAGCGGTTGGGACAGGGGCTGGCTACACCTTC; CDR3aa: CASSLAVGTGAGYTF
j_gene: TRBJ2-1; len: 15; v_gene: TRBV9; abundance: -; d_gene: TRBD2; CDR3nt: TGTGCCAGCAGCGCCGCGGGGGGGCAATACAATGAGCAGTTCTTC; CDR3aa: CASSAAGGQYNEQFF
j_gene: TRBJ1-5; len: 15; v_gene: TRBV7-9; abundance: once; d_gene: TRBD1; CDR3nt: TGTGCCAGCAGCCCCAGAGGGACAGGCAATCAGCCCCAGCATTTT; CDR3aa: CASSPRGTGNQPQHF
j_gene: TRBJ2-4; len: 15; v_gene: TRBV5-1; abundance: few; d_gene: -; CDR3nt: TGCGCCAGCAGCCCCGGGACTCAAGCCAAAAACATTCAGTACTTC; CDR3aa: CASSPGTQAKNIQYF
j_gene: TRBJ1-1; len: 12; v_gene: TRBV2; abundance: -; d_gene: -; CDR3nt: TGTGCCAGCAGGGAGCGCGAGGGTGGAGCTTTCTTT; CDR3aa: CASREREGGAFF
j_gene: TRBJ2-1; len: 14; v_gene: TRBV4-3; abundance: -; d_gene: TRBD2; CDR3nt: TGCGCCAGCAGCCGCGGGAGCTCCTACAATGAGCAGTTCTTC; CDR3aa: CASSRGSSYNEQFF
j_gene: TRBJ1-2; len: 16; v_gene: TRBV18; abundance: few; d_gene: TRBD1; CDR3nt: TGTGCCAGCTCATCGGTTCGACAGGGGGGACCCTATGGCTACACCTTC; CDR3aa: CASSSVRQGGPYGYTF
j_gene: TRBJ2-1; len: 16; v_gene: TRBV18; abundance: -; d_gene: TRBD1; CDR3nt: TGTGCCAGCTCACCGGCGGCACAGGGGGCCTACAATGAGCAGTTCTTC; CDR3aa: CASSPAAQGAYNEQFF
j_gene: TRBJ2-1; len: 19; v_gene: TRBV19; abundance: -; d_gene: TRBD2; CDR3nt: TGTGCCAGTAGTCGGGGACTAGCGGGGGCCTTAAGCTCCTACAATGAGCAGTTCTTC; CDR3aa: CASSRGLAGALSSYNEQFF
j_gene: TRBJ2-7; len: 13; v_gene: TRBV7-8; abundance: -; d_gene: TRBD1; CDR3nt: TGTGCCAGCAGCGAGGGGACAGCCTCCGAGCAGTACTTC; CDR3aa: CASSEGTASEQYF
j_gene: TRBJ1-4; len: 15; v_gene: TRBV7-2; abundance: -; d_gene: TRBD1; CDR3nt: TGTGCCAGCAGCCCGCAGACAGGGATGAATGAAAAACTGTTTTTT; CDR3aa: CASSPQTGMNEKLFF
j_gene: TRBJ2-2; len: 15; v_gene: TRBV19; abundance: -; d_gene: TRBD1; CDR3nt: TGTGCCAGTAGCGGGCAGGGGGCGTGGACCGGGGAGCTGTTTTTT; CDR3aa: CASSGQGAWTGELFF
j_gene: TRBJ2-2; len: 13; v_gene: TRBV5-1; abundance: -; d_gene: -; CDR3nt: TGCGCCAGCAGCTTCGACACCACCGGGGAGCTGTTTTTT; CDR3aa: CASSFDTTGELFF
j_gene: TRBJ1-5; len: 20; v_gene: TRBV5-1; abundance: -; d_gene: TRBD1; CDR3nt: TGCGCCAGCAGCGCACCTAACTGGGACAGGGATACTTATAGCAATCAGCCCCAGCATTTT; CDR3aa: CASSAPNWDRDTYSNQPQHF